This T cell receptor beta chain was captured in a study of T cells after yellow fever vaccination. Overall study context: When fractions had low cell numbers, they were prepared with SMART-Seq v4 Ultra Low Input.

Findings and limits, study-wide: Peaking faster, on day 5 versus 15, the secondary response was nonetheless weaker.

On this clonotype: The antigen remains undetermined.

TCRdb itself ran the 5' RACE reads through MiXCR, one entry per CDR3 protein. Here the sample spans hundreds of thousands of distinct CDR3 sequences, 8.5% to 10% being singletons. This CDR3 is 19 amino acids long. V was trimmed by 1 base and J by 0 bases, leaving 19 bases between them. Source: PBMCs, taken on the day of the first yellow fever vaccination. This TCR came from a man between 18 and 29 years old who received the YFV17D yellow fever vaccine. J is TRBJ1-5 and V is TRBV12-3 or TRBV12-4; D may be TRBD1 (5 bases). CDR3 sequence (DNA): TGTGCCAGCAGTTTAGGTTTGCAGTTTTTGGGGGATAGCAATCAGCCCCAGCATTTT. Protein: CASSLGLQFLGDSNQPQHF.